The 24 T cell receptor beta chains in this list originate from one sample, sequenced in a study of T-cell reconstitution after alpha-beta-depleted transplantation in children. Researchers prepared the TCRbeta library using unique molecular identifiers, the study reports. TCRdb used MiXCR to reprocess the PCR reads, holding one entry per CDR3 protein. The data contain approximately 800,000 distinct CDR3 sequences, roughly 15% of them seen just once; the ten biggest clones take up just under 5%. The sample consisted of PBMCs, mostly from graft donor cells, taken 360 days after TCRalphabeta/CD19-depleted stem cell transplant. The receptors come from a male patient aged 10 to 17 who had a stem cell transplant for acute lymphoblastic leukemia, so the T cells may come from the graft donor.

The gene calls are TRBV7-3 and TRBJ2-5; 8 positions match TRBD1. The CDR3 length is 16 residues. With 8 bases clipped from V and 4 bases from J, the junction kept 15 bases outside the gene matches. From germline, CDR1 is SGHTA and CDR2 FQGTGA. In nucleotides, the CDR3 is TGTGCCAGCTTCCACCCCAGGGGGCGAACGGTAGAGACCCAGTACTTC. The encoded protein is CASFHPRGRTVETQYF. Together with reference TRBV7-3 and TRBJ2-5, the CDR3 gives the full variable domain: GAGVSQTPSNKVTEKGKYVELRCDPISGHTALYWYRQSLGQGPEFLIYFQGTGAADDSGLPNDRFFAVRPEGSVSTLKIQRTERGDSAVYLCASFHPRGRTVETQYFGPGTRLLVL.

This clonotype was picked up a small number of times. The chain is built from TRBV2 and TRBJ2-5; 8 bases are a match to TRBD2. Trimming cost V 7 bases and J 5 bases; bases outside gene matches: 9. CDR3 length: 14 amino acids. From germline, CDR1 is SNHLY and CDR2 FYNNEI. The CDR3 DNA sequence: TGTGCCAGCAAGAGACTAGCGTTCTTGGAGACCCAGTACTTC. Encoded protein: CASKRLAFLETQYF.

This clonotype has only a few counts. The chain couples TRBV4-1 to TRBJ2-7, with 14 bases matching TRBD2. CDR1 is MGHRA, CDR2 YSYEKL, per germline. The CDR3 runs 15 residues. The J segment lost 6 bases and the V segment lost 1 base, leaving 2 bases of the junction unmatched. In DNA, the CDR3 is TGCGCCAGCAGCCAAGTGGGACTAGCGGGAGTCGAGCAGTACTTC. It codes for CASSQVGLAGVEQYF.

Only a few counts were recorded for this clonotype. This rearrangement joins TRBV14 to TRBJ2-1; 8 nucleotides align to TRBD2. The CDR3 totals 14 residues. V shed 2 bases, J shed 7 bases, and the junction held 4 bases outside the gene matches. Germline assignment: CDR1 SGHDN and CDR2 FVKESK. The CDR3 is CASSQRTSLNEQFF. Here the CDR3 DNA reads TGTGCCAGCAGCCAAAGGACTAGCTTAAATGAGCAGTTCTTC.

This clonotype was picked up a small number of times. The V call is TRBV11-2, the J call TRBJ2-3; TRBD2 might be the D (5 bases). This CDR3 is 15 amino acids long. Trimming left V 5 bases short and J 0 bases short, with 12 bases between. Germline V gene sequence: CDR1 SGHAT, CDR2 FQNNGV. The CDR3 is CASSQTRSSTDTQYF. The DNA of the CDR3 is TGTGCCAGCAGCCAAACTAGAAGTAGCACAGATACGCAGTATTTT.

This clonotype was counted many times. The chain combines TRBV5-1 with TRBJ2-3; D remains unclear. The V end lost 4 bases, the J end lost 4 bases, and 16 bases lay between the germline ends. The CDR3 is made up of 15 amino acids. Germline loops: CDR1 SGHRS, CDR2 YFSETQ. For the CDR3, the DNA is TGCGCCAGCAGCCCGATACCCCCACCCCCAGATACGCAGTATTTT. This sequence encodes CASSPIPPPPDTQYF.

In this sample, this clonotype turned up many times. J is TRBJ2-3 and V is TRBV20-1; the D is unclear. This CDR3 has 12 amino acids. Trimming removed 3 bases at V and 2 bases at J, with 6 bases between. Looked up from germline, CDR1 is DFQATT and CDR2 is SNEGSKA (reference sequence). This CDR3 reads CSASRSTDTQYF. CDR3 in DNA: TGCAGTGCTAGTCGGTCCACAGATACGCAGTATTTT.

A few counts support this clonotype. The CDR3 loop reads CASSERVGLDNEQFF. The CDR3 bases are TGTGCCAGTAGTGAAAGAGTTGGACTAGACAATGAGCAGTTCTTC. J is TRBJ2-1 and V is TRBV19; 7 nucleotides align to TRBD2. Germline loops: CDR1 LNHDA, CDR2 SQIVND (reference sequence). This CDR3 has 15 residues. J lost 5 bases, V lost 5 bases, and 9 bases had no gene match.

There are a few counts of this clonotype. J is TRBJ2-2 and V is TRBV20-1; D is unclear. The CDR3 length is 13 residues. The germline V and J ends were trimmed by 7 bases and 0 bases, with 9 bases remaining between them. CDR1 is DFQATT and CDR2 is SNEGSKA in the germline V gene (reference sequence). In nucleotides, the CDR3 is TGCAGTGGGAGCTCCGCGAACACCGGGGAGCTGTTTTTT. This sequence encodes CSGSSANTGELFF.

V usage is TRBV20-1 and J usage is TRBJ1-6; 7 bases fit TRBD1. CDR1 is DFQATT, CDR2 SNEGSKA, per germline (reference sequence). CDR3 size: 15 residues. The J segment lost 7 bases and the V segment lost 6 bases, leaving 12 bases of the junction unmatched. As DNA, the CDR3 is TGCAGTGCGTTCCAGGGGGAACTATGGAATTCACCCCTCCACTTT. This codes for CSAFQGELWNSPLHF.

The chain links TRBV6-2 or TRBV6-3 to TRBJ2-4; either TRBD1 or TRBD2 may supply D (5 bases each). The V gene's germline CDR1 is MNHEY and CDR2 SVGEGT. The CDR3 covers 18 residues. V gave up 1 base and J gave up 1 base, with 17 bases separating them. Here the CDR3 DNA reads TGTGCCAGCAGTTACTATAAGGGACGGGAAACCGCCAAAAACATTCAGTACTTC. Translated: CASSYYKGRETAKNIQYF.

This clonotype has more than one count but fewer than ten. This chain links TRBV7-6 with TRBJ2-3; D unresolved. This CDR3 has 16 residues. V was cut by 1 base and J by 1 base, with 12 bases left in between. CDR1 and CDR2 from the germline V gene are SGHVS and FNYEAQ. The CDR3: CASSLVAPPRTDTQYF. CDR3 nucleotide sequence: TGTGCCAGCAGCTTAGTGGCCCCTCCGCGCACAGATACGCAGTATTTT.

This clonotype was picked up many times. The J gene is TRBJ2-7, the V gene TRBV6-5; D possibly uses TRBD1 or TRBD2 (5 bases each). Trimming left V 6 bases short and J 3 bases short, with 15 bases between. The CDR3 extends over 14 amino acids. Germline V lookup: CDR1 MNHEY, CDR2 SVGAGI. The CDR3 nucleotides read TGTGCCAGCAGCCGCCTGGTGGGGGTCTACGAGCAGTACTTC. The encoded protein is CASSRLVGVYEQYF.

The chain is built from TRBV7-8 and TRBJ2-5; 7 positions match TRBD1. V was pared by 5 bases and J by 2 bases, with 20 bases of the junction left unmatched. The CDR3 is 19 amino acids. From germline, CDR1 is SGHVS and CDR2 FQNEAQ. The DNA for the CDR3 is TGTGCCAGCAGCGAGGCTTATGACTCCATGGACAGGCCACAAGAGACCCAGTACTTC. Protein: CASSEAYDSMDRPQETQYF.

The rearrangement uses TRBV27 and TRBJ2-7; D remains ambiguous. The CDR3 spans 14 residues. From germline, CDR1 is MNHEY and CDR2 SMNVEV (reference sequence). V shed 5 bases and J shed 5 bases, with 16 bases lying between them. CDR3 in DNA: TGTGCCAGCAGTCCCCGGGCCTCGAGGAACGAGCAGTACTTC. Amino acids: CASSPRASRNEQYF.

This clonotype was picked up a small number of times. The DNA of the CDR3 is TGTGCCAGCAGCTCTAACCTATACACCGGGGAGCTGTTTTTT. This gives the protein CASSSNLYTGELFF. The V call is TRBV7-9, the J call TRBJ2-2; D call uncertain. The CDR3 runs to 14 residues. V was clipped by 4 bases and J by 3 bases, with 9 bases between them. Germline assignment: CDR1 SEHNR and CDR2 FQNEAQ (reference sequence).

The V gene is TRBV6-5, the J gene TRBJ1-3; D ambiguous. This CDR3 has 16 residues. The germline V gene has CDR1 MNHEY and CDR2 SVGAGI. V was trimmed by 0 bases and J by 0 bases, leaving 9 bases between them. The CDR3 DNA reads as TGTGCCAGCAGTTACTCGACCGCTCCCTCTGGAAACACCATATATTTT. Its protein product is CASSYSTAPSGNTIYF.

CDR3 loop: CASSYGQGAYGYTF. CDR3 in DNA: TGTGCCAGCAGTTACGGGCAGGGAGCCTATGGCTACACCTTC. The chain has TRBV6-5 and TRBJ1-2; D possibly corresponds to TRBD1 (5 bases). CDR3 length: 14 residues. The germline V and J ends were trimmed by 2 bases and 4 bases, with 11 bases remaining between them. Germline V gives CDR1 MNHEY, CDR2 SVGAGI.

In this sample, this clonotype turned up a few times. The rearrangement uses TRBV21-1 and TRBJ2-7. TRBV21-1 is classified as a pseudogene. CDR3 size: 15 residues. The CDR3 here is CASSKVLSGSYEQYF. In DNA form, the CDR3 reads TGTGCCAGCAGCAAAGTCCTTAGCGGCTCCTACGAGCAGTACTTC.

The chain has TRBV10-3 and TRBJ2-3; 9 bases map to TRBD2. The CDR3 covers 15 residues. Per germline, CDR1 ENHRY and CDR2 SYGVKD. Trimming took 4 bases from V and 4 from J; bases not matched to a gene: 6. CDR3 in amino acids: CAISVASGTADTQYF. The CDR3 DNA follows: TGTGCCATCAGTGTGGCTAGCGGGACAGCAGATACGCAGTATTTT.

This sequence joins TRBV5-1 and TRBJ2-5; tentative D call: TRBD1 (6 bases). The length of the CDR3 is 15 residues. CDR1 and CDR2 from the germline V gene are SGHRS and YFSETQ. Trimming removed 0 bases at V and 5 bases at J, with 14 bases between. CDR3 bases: TGCGCCAGCAGCTTGGCAGCAGGGGTTGGGGAGACCCAGTACTTC. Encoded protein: CASSLAAGVGETQYF.

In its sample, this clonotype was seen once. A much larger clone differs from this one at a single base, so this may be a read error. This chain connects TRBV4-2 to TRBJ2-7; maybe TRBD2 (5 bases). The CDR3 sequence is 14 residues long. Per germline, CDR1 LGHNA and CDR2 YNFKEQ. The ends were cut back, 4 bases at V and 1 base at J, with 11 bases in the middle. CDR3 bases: TGTGCCAGCAGCCCCGGGGTAAGGTCCTACGAGCAGTACTTC. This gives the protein CASSPGVRSYEQYF.

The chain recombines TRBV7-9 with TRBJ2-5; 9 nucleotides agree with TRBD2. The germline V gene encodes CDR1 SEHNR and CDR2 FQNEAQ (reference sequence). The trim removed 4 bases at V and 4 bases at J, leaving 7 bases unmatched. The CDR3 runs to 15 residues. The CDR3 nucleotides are TGTGCCAGCAGCTCCACCGGGACTAGCCCAGAGACCCAGTACTTC. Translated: CASSSTGTSPETQYF.

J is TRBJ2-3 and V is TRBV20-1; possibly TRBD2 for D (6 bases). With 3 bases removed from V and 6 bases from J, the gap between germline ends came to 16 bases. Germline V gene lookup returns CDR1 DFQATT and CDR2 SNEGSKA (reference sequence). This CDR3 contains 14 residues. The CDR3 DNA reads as TGCAGTGCTAGGGCGGGACCGCCCGGGGATACGCAGTATTTT. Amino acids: CSARAGPPGDTQYF.